Listed below are T cell receptor beta chains from one sample, sequenced in a study of T-cell memory formation after mild COVID-19. TCRdb reanalysed the 5' RACE reads using MiXCR and keeps one entry per CDR3 protein. The repertoire has 500,000 to 650,000 distinct CDR3 sequences, roughly 22% of them found once; the top ten carry roughly 8.3%. Sequenced: PBMCs or a T cell subset sorted from them (not recorded which). The receptors originated from an adult woman who had mild COVID-19 (a few samples of this study predate the infection). Cell type and time point are not known. CDR3s include the opening cysteine and the closing phenylalanine or tryptophan. D genes are given only for firm matches. Only part of the rows carry a size: once, few, many, or a class if the clone is expanded.

v_call	d_call	j_call	clone_size	cdr3_nt	cdr3_aa
TRBV24-1	.	TRBJ2-3	few	TGTGCCACCAGTGTTGGCTCCACAGATACGCAGTATTTT	CATSVGSTDTQYF
TRBV7-9	.	TRBJ2-1	.	TGTGCCAGCAGCCCCGACTGGGGGGGGCCCAATGAGCAGTTCTTC	CASSPDWGGPNEQFF
TRBV4-2	.	TRBJ2-7	few	TGTGCCAGCAGCCAAGATCCCGGGATCTCCTACGAGCAGTACTTC	CASSQDPGISYEQYF
TRBV30	.	TRBJ1-6	few	TGTGCCTGGAGTGTGACGGGAAGTAATTCACCCCTCCACTTT	CAWSVTGSNSPLHF
TRBV27	.	TRBJ1-6	.	TGTGCCAGCATGCGAGGGCACAATTCACCCCTCCACTTT	CASMRGHNSPLHF
TRBV20-1	.	TRBJ1-1	.	TGCAGTGCTAGTTCCCAGGCTATGAACACTGAAGCTTTCTTT	CSASSQAMNTEAFF
TRBV20-1	TRBD2	TRBJ2-1	.	TGCAGTGCTAGTACTAGCGGGAGGGCCTACAATGAGCAGTTCTTC	CSASTSGRAYNEQFF
TRBV19	.	TRBJ1-5	few	TGTGCCAGTAGTAATCCCCCGATAGGGGAGAATCAGCCCCAGCATTTT	CASSNPPIGENQPQHF
TRBV24-1	TRBD1	TRBJ2-3	.	TGTGCCACCAGTGAGGGACAGGGGGAGTGGGCAGATACGCAGTATTTT	CATSEGQGEWADTQYF
TRBV5-1	TRBD2	TRBJ2-3	few	TGCGCCAGCAGCTGGACTAGCGGGAGTAGCACAGATACGCAGTATTTT	CASSWTSGSSTDTQYF
TRBV20-1	.	TRBJ2-5	.	TGCAGTGCTACTACTCGGGGAGTGACCCAGTACTTC	CSATTRGVTQYF
TRBV20-1	.	TRBJ2-3	few	TGCAGTGCTAGGAGTGGCGGAGGGATCCTCTTAGATACGCAGTATTTT	CSARSGGGILLDTQYF
TRBV4-1	TRBD2	TRBJ2-1	few	TGCGCCAGCAGCCAGCTAGCGGGGGTCCCTTACAATGAGCAGTTCTTC	CASSQLAGVPYNEQFF
TRBV4-1	.	TRBJ2-3	once	TGCGCCAGCAGCCAAGATACCCTAGGAACTAGCACAGATACGCAGTATTTT	CASSQDTLGTSTDTQYF
TRBV29-1	TRBD1	TRBJ2-7	.	TGCAGCGTTGGGACAGGGTCAAACGAGCAGTACTTC	CSVGTGSNEQYF
TRBV2	.	TRBJ1-5	.	TGTGCCAGCAGTTCGGACTCGAGCAATCAGCCCCAGCATTTT	CASSSDSSNQPQHF
TRBV7-9	.	TRBJ1-2	few	TGTGCCAGCAGCTTAGTGGGCCCCCCTGACAGTGGCTACACCTTC	CASSLVGPPDSGYTF